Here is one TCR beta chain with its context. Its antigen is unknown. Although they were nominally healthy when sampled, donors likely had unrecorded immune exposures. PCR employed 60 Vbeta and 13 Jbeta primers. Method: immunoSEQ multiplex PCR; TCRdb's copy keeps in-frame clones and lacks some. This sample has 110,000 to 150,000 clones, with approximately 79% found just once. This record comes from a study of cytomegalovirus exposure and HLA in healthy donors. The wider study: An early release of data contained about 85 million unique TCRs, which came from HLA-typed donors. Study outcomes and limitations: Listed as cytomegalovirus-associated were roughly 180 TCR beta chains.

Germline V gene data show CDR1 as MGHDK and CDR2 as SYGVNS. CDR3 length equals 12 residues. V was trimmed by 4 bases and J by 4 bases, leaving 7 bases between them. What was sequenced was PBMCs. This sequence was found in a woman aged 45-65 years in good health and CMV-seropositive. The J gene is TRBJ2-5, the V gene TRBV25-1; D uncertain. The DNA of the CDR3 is TGTGCCAGCAGTGTCTCAGGAGAGACCCAGTACTTC. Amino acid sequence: CASSVSGETQYF.